This TCR beta chain came from a study of T cell responses to AZD1222 COVID-19 vaccine. The CDR3 has 14 amino acids. The ends lost 7 bases at V and 2 bases at J; junction bases unmatched: 9. Germline loops: CDR1 SGHNT, CDR2 YYREEE (reference sequence). Only in-frame clones appear in the TCRdb table, and some are missing; sequencing was by immunoSEQ multiplex PCR. This sample has around 100,000 clones, with about 88% found just once. This clonotype was sampled from an adult in good health. The rearrangement links TRBV5-4 to TRBJ2-7, with 7 bases matching TRBD2. Material: peripheral blood, obtained on day 0 of AZD1222 vaccination. The CDR3 DNA reads TGTGCCAGCTCCCCGACTAGCTCTCCCTACGAGCAGTACTTC. Its protein product is CASSPTSSPYEQYF.